These T cell receptor beta chains were read from a single sample in a study of radiotherapy plus CTLA-4 blockade in lung cancer. Assay: immunoSEQ multiplex PCR; the TCRdb copy retains only in-frame clones and omits some. The sample gives 48,000 or so clones, 80% to 90% of which show up once; roughly 5% is in the top ten. The sample in question was peripheral blood, obtained from a patient treated with radiotherapy plus ipilimumab. All receptors come from a human donor with non-small cell lung cancer whose response to radiotherapy plus ipilimumab could not be evaluated. The CDR3 runs from the conserved cysteine through the conserved F or W. Each record gives: V gene, J gene, clone size, CDR3 length, D gene, CDR3 protein, CDR3 DNA. The D gene is left open where the match is weak. Size values are once, few and many counts, or a class for expanded clones, and some rows have none.

TRBV7-2,TRBJ1-1,-,14,-,CASSLGHTNTEAFF,TGTGCCAGCAGCTTGGGACATACGAACACTGAAGCTTTCTTT
TRBV29-1,TRBJ2-1,once,12,TRBD2,CSVEDREDEQFF,TGCAGCGTTGAAGATCGGGAGGATGAGCAGTTCTTC
TRBV6-4,TRBJ2-1,-,16,-,CASSRIPGSRYNEQFF,TGTGCCAGCAGCCGAATACCGGGTTCGCGCTACAATGAGCAGTTCTTC
TRBV29-1,TRBJ1-1,-,13,-,CSVVGGRDTEAFF,TGCAGCGTTGTCGGGGGGCGTGACACTGAAGCTTTCTTT
TRBV7-3,TRBJ1-4,-,15,-,CASSATGGRGEKLFF,TGTGCCAGCAGTGCTACGGGGGGCAGGGGTGAAAAACTGTTTTTT
TRBV7-7,TRBJ1-1,-,13,-,CASSLQENTEAFF,TGTGCTAGCAGCCTACAGGAGAACACTGAAGCTTTCTTT
TRBV28,TRBJ2-1,-,20,TRBD2,CASTEIPGLAGGPPYNEQFF,TGTGCCAGCACTGAAATACCGGGACTAGCGGGAGGGCCGCCCTACAATGAGCAGTTCTTC
TRBV28,TRBJ1-6,-,18,-,CASSFTGGYVISPSPLHF,TGTGCCAGCAGTTTTACCGGGGGGTACGTTATCTCTCCGTCACCCCTCCACTTT
TRBV28,TRBJ1-2,once,13,TRBD1,CASGIGTGYGYTF,TGTGCCAGCGGAATCGGGACAGGCTATGGCTACACCTTC
TRBV9,TRBJ2-2,-,15,-,CASSDRTVNTGELFF,TGTGCCAGCAGCGACAGGACAGTGAACACCGGGGAGCTGTTTTTT
TRBV18,TRBJ2-1,-,15,TRBD2,CASSPRASGDNEQFF,TGTGCCAGCTCACCACGGGCTAGCGGGGACAATGAGCAGTTCTTC
TRBV10-3,TRBJ2-5,-,15,TRBD2,CAISEELAGKETQYF,TGTGCCATCAGTGAGGAACTAGCGGGAAAAGAGACCCAGTACTTC
TRBV7-9,TRBJ2-2,-,17,TRBD2,CASRGTSGFGYTGELFF,TGTGCCAGCCGAGGGACTAGCGGTTTTGGCTACACCGGGGAGCTGTTTTTT
TRBV30,TRBJ2-7,-,16,-,CAWSGQPGIRRGEQYF,TGTGCCTGGAGCGGTCAGCCAGGCATCAGGCGTGGAGAGCAGTACTTC
TRBV25-1,TRBJ2-3,few,12,-,CASRGGADTQYF,TGTGCCAGCCGAGGGGGGGCAGATACGCAGTATTTT
TRBV20-1,TRBJ1-1,-,11,-,CSAEGGTEAFF,TGCAGTGCTGAAGGGGGCACTGAAGCTTTCTTT
TRBV5-8,TRBJ1-4,-,15,-,CASSLVRSYNEKLFF,TGTGCCAGCAGCTTGGTTAGAAGTTATAATGAAAAACTGTTTTTT
TRBV11-2,TRBJ2-7,-,13,-,CASSIGQMYEQYF,TGTGCCAGCAGCATCGGACAGATGTACGAGCAGTACTTC
TRBV15,TRBJ1-1,-,14,-,CATSTGLGYTEAFF,TGTGCCACCAGCACAGGTTTAGGTTACACTGAAGCTTTCTTT
TRBV10-3,TRBJ2-7,once,15,TRBD1,CAISTPGQGTYEQYF,TGTGCCATCAGTACCCCGGGACAGGGAACCTACGAGCAGTACTTC
TRBV29-1,TRBJ2-6,-,15,-,CSVVGEMSGANVLTF,TGCAGCGTTGTCGGGGAGATGTCTGGGGCCAACGTCCTGACTTTC
TRBV6-1,TRBJ2-1,-,20,TRBD2,CASSGYQTRGLAGAYNEQFF,TGTGCCAGCAGTGGATACCAGACTAGAGGACTAGCGGGAGCCTACAATGAGCAGTTCTTC